The 20 T cell receptor beta chains below come from one sample, sequenced in a study of cytomegalovirus exposure and HLA in healthy donors. Some clones are missing from TCRdb's copy, which holds only in-frame ones; the method was immunoSEQ multiplex PCR. Among about 60,000 clones, approximately 93% were seen once, and the ten largest hold roughly 5.8%. The sequenced sample was PBMCs. These receptors all come from a young woman in good health and CMV-seronegative.

V is TRBV15 and J is TRBJ2-1; possible D gene TRBD2, 5 bases. The V gene's germline CDR1 is LNHNV and CDR2 YYDKDF (reference sequence). Trimming pared 1 base from V and 0 bases from J, leaving 13 bases between. The CDR3 runs 17 residues. The CDR3 protein is CATSRADPGISYNEQFF. CDR3 nucleotide sequence: TGTGCCACCAGCAGAGCTGATCCGGGGATCTCCTACAATGAGCAGTTCTTC.

The DNA for the CDR3 is TGCGCCAGCAGTTTGATCAAGCGGGACGGCGAGCAGTACGTC. Its protein is CASSLIKRDGEQYV. The chain joins TRBV10-2 to TRBJ2-7; 7 positions match TRBD2. CDR3 size: 14 residues. J gave up 6 bases and V 5 bases, and 10 bases lay outside the gene matches. Per the germline V gene, CDR1 is WSHSY and CDR2 is SAAADI.

V is TRBV4-3 and J is TRBJ2-1, with D perhaps matching TRBD2 (6 bases). Germline V gene sequence: CDR1 LGHNA, CDR2 YSLEER. This CDR3 region has 17 residues. Trimming took off 0 bases at V and 9 bases at J, with 21 bases between the two ends. In nucleotides, the CDR3 is TGCGCCAGCAGCCAAGATGTATCAGGTTCGGGAGTGGGTGAGCAGTTCTTC. Translation: CASSQDVSGSGVGEQFF.

This clone was observed once. This chain links TRBV5-1 with TRBJ1-1; D is uncertain. This CDR3 spans 13 amino acids. In germline, CDR1 is SGHRS, CDR2 YFSETQ. Trimming stripped 0 bases from V and 6 bases from J, with 9 bases between. CDR3 residues: CASSLDGAAEAFF. Written as DNA, the CDR3 is TGCGCCAGCAGCTTGGACGGTGCCGCTGAAGCTTTCTTT. Combining the CDR3 with reference TRBV5-1 and TRBJ1-1 gives the whole variable domain KAGVTQTPRYLIKTRGQQVTLSCSPISGHRSVSWYQQTPGQGLQFLFEYFSETQRNKGNFPGRFSGRQFSNSRSEMNVSTLELGDSALYLCASSLDGAAEAFFGQGTRLTVV.

In its sample, this clone was seen once. J is TRBJ1-5 and V is TRBV19; tentatively, D is TRBD1 (5 bases). Germline CDR1 LNHDA, CDR2 SQIVND (reference sequence). The CDR3 contains 21 residues. V lost 2 bases to trimming and J lost 0 bases, with 26 bases between them. The CDR3 sequence: CASSIRGPRQYWDNSNQPQHF. CDR3 nucleotide sequence: TGTGCCAGTAGTATAAGGGGTCCCCGCCAATATTGGGATAATAGCAATCAGCCCCAGCATTTT.

The V and J genes are TRBV11-2 and TRBJ1-5, with D possibly TRBD1 on 5 matching bases. Between the trimmed V and J ends, which lost 4 bases and 0 bases, there was a span of 13 bases. The CDR3 consists of 16 residues. In germline, CDR1 is SGHAT, CDR2 FQNNGV. This CDR3 reads CASSCRTLYSNQPQHF. The CDR3 DNA reads as TGTGCCAGCAGCTGTAGGACACTTTATAGCAATCAGCCCCAGCATTTT.

V usage is TRBV15 and J usage is TRBJ2-7; D is unclear. Between the trimmed V and J ends, which lost 0 bases and 7 bases, there was a span of 13 bases. This CDR3 comprises 14 residues. CDR1 and CDR2 (germline): LNHNV, YYDKDF (reference sequence). CDR3 amino acids: CATSRDAVLREQYF. The CDR3 DNA is TGTGCCACCAGCAGAGATGCGGTACTACGGGAGCAGTACTTC.

V is TRBV7-9 and J is TRBJ1-5; D is perhaps TRBD1 (5 bases). Germline V gives CDR1 SEHNR, CDR2 FQNEAQ (reference sequence). There are 13 residues in the CDR3. V was shortened by 5 bases and J by 4 bases, with 9 bases between the two germline ends. DNA of the CDR3: TGTGCCAGCAGCCCACAGGAAAATCAGCCCCAGCATTTT. Its translation is CASSPQENQPQHF.

The chain joins TRBV10-3 to TRBJ1-2; D is possibly TRBD1 (5 bases). V was pared by 7 bases and J by 3 bases, with 15 bases between. Germline lookup yields CDR1 ENHRY and CDR2 SYGVKD. The CDR3 runs to 14 residues. For the CDR3, the DNA is TGTGCCATCAAGCAGGGAACCGTGGACTATGGCTACACCTTC. This gives the protein CAIKQGTVDYGYTF.

The chain's CDR3 is CASSFGTNSGNTIYF. The CDR3 nucleotides read TGCGCCAGCAGCTTCGGTACCAACTCTGGAAACACCATATATTTT. The V gene is TRBV5-1, the J gene TRBJ1-3, with D uncertain. CDR1 and CDR2 from the germline V gene are SGHRS and YFSETQ. The V end lost 2 bases, the J end lost 0 bases, and 9 bases lay between the germline ends. The CDR3 sequence is 15 residues long.

V usage is TRBV19 and J usage is TRBJ2-1; the D is unclear. This CDR3 comprises 15 residues. Germline CDR1 reads LNHDA; CDR2 reads SQIVND (reference sequence). V lost 1 base to trimming and J lost 3 bases, with 10 bases between them. CDR3 protein: CASSIGPRNYNEQFF. As DNA, the CDR3 is TGTGCCAGTAGTATAGGGCCCCGAAACTACAATGAGCAGTTCTTC.

The chain carries TRBV6-7 and TRBJ2-7; tentatively, D is TRBD2 (5 bases). TRBV6-7 is an open reading frame whose function is uncertain. The CDR3 has 13 amino acids. V was trimmed by 8 bases and J by 2 bases, leaving 13 bases between them. The CDR3 loop is CASPWSGTYEQYF. In DNA, the CDR3 is TGTGCCAGCCCGTGGAGCGGCACCTACGAGCAGTACTTC.

The J gene is TRBJ2-2, the V gene TRBV9, with TRBD2 matching over 8 bases. CDR3 size: 16 residues. Germline V gene data show CDR1 as SGDLS and CDR2 as YYNGEE. The J segment lost 7 bases and the V segment lost 0 bases, leaving 8 bases of the junction unmatched. CDR3 sequence (DNA): TGTGCCAGCAGCGTAGTAACGGGAGGGGCGGTCGGGGAGCTGTTTTTT. It encodes CASSVVTGGAVGELFF.

CDR3 nucleotide sequence: TGTGCCAGCAGACCCGGGACAATGAACACTGAAGCTTTCTTT. Encoded protein: CASRPGTMNTEAFF. The chain recombines TRBV6-6 with TRBJ1-1, with D maybe TRBD1 (6 bases). This CDR3 contains 14 residues. Per germline, CDR1 MNHNY and CDR2 SVGAGI (reference sequence). V lost 6 bases and J lost 0, with 11 bases in between.

This chain joins TRBV5-6 and TRBJ2-5, with 7 bases aligning to TRBD1. There are 14 residues in the CDR3. The trim removed 3 bases at V and 2 bases at J, leaving 4 bases unmatched. Germline V gene lookup returns CDR1 SGHDT and CDR2 YYEEEE. CDR3 sequence (DNA): TGTGCCAGCAGCTCGACAGGGCCGCAAGAGACCCAGTACTTC. As protein: CASSSTGPQETQYF. Looking up the rest from reference TRBV5-6 and TRBJ2-5 gives the full variable domain: DAGVTQSPTHLIKTRGQQVTLRCSPKSGHDTVSWYQQALGQGPQFIFQYYEEEERQRGNFPDRFSGHQFPNYSSELNVNALLLGDSALYLCASSSTGPQETQYFGPGTRLLVL.

The chain has TRBV7-2 and TRBJ2-1; tentatively, D is TRBD2 (5 bases). Trimming pared 2 bases from V and 9 bases from J, leaving 11 bases between. The V gene's germline CDR1 is SGHTA and CDR2 FQGNSA. This CDR3 comprises 13 residues. CDR3 nucleotides: TGTGCCAGCAGCTTAAAGGTGGGAGCTGAGCAGTTCTTC. It specifies CASSLKVGAEQFF.

This chain joins TRBV6-1 and TRBJ1-2; a weak D match, TRBD1 (5 bases). Trimming removed 6 bases from V and 4 bases from J, with 12 bases in between. Germline CDR1 MNHNS, CDR2 SASEGT. CDR3 length: 13 residues. CDR3 loop: CASRDTQAYGYTF. The CDR3 DNA follows: TGTGCCAGCAGGGACACACAAGCCTATGGCTACACCTTC.

Here the CDR3 DNA reads TGTGCCAGCAGTATGTATCTCGGGGATACGCAGTATTTT. Amino acids: CASSMYLGDTQYF. The chain links TRBV27 to TRBJ2-3; D ambiguous. Germline V gene sequence: CDR1 MNHEY, CDR2 SMNVEV (reference sequence). The CDR3 is 13 amino acids. V lost 5 bases and J lost 6, with 12 bases in between.

For the CDR3, the DNA is TGTGCCATCCGGGAGACTAGCGGGAGGGACTACAATGAGCAGTTCTTC. Translated, it gives CAIRETSGRDYNEQFF. The J gene is TRBJ2-1, the V gene TRBV10-3; 14 nucleotides agree with TRBD2. V was pared by 8 bases and J by 3 bases, with 6 bases of the junction left unmatched. The germline V gene encodes CDR1 ENHRY and CDR2 SYGVKD. This CDR3 region has 16 residues.

The chain is built from TRBV19 and TRBJ2-1, with 8 bases matching TRBD1. CDR3 length equals 15 residues. Germline V gives CDR1 LNHDA, CDR2 SQIVND (reference sequence). V lost 4 bases, J lost 2 bases, and 4 bases stayed unmatched. CDR3 bases: TGTGCCAGTAGTACAGGGGGCATGGCCTACAATGAGCAGTTCTTC. Its translation is CASSTGGMAYNEQFF.